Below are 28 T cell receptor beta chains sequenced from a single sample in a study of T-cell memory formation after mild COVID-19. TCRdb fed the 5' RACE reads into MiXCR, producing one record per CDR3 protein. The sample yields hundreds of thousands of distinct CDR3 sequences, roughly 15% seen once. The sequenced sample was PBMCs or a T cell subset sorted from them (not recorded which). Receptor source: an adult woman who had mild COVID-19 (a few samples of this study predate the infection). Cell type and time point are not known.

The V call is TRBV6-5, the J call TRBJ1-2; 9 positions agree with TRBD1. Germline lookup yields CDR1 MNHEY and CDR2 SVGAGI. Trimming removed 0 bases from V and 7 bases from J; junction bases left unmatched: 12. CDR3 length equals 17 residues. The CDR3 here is CASSYSGTGRLIGGYTF. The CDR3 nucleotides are TGTGCCAGCAGTTACTCAGGGACAGGGAGATTAATTGGTGGCTACACCTTC.

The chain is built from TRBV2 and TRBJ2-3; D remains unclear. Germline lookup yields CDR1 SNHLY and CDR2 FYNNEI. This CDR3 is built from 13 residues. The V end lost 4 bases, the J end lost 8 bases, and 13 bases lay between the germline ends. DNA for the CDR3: TGTGCCAGCAGTGTGACTCTGACAACTACGCAGTATTTT. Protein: CASSVTLTTTQYF.

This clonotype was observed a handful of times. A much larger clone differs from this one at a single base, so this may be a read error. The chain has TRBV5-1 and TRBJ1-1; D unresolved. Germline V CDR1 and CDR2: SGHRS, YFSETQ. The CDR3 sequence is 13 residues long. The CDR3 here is CASSLTVNTDAFF. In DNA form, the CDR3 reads TGCGCCAGCAGCTTGACGGTGAACACTGATGCTTTCTTT.

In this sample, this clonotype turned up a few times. The DNA of the CDR3 is TGCAGTGCTAAAGGACAGGGGGCGCCCACTGAAGCTTTCTTT. The encoded protein is CSAKGQGAPTEAFF. The chain is built from TRBV20-1 and TRBJ1-1, with 11 nucleotides matching TRBD1. The CDR3 runs to 14 residues. CDR1 DFQATT and CDR2 SNEGSKA come from the germline V gene (reference sequence). Trimming took 4 bases from V and 4 from J; bases not matched to a gene: 5.

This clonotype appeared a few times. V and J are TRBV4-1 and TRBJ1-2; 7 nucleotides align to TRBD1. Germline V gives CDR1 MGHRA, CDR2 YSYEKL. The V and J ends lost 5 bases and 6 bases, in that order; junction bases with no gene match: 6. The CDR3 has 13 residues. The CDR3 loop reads CASSYRGGNGYTF. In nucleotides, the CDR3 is TGCGCCAGCAGCTACAGGGGCGGGAATGGCTACACCTTC.

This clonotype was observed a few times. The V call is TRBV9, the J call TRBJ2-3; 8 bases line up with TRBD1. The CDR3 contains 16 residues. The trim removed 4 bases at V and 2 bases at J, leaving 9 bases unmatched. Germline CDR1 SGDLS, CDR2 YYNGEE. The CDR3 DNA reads TGTGCCAGCAGCATCCAGGGGGCGATATCCACAGATACGCAGTATTTT. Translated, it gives CASSIQGAISTDTQYF.

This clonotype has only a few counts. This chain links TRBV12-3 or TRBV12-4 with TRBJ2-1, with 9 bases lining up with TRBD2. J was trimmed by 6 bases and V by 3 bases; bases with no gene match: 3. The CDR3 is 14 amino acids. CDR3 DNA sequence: TGTGCCAGCAGTTTTAGCGGGAGCGGCAATGAGCAGTTCTTC. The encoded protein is CASSFSGSGNEQFF.

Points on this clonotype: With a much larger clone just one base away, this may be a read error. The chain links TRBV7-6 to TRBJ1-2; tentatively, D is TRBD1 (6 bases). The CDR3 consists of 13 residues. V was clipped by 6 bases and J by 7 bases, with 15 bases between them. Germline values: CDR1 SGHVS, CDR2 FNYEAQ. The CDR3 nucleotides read TGTGCCAGCAGTCCCAACAGGGCCAGTGGCTACACCTTC. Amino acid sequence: CASSPNRASGYTF.

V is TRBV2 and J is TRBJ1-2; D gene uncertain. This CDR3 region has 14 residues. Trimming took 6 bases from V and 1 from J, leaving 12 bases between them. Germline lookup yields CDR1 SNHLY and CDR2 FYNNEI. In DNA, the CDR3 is TGTGCCAGCAGACGAGGAGACGTTAACTATGGCTACACCTTC. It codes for CASRRGDVNYGYTF.

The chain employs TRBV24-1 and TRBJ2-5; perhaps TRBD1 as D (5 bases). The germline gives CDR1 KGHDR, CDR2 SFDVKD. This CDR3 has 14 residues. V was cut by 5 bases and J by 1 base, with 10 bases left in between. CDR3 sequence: CATSGTGGQETQYF. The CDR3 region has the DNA TGTGCCACCAGTGGCACAGGTGGCCAAGAGACCCAGTACTTC.

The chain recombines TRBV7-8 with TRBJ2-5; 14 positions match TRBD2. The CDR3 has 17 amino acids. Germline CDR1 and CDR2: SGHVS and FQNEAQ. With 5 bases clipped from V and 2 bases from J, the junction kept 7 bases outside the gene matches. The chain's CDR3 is CASSLGLAGGFQETQYF. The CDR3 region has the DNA TGTGCCAGCAGCCTTGGACTAGCGGGAGGCTTTCAAGAGACCCAGTACTTC.

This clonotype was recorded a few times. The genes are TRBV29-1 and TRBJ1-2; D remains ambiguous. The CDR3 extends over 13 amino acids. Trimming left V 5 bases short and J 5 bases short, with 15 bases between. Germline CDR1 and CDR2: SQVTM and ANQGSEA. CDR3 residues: CSVRTGMRYGYTF. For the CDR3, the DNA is TGCAGCGTTCGGACGGGGATGAGATATGGCTACACCTTC.

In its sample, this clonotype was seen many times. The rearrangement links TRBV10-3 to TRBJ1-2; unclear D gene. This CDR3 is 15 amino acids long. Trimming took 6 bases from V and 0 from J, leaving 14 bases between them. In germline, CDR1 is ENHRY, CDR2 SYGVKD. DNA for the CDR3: TGTGCCATCAGCGGTGGACTGGATGCTAACTATGGCTACACCTTC. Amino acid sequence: CAISGGLDANYGYTF.

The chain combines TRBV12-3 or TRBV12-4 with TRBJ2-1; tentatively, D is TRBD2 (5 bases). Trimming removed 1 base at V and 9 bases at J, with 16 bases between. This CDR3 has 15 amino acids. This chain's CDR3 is CASSLVPRDRGEQFF. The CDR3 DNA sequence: TGTGCCAGCAGTTTAGTGCCCCGTGATCGGGGTGAGCAGTTCTTC.

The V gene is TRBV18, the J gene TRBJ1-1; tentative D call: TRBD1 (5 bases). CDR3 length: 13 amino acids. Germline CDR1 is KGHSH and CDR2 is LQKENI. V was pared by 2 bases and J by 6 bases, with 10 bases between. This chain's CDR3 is CASSPFGTSEAFF. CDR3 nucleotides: TGTGCCAGCTCACCATTTGGGACGTCTGAAGCTTTCTTT.

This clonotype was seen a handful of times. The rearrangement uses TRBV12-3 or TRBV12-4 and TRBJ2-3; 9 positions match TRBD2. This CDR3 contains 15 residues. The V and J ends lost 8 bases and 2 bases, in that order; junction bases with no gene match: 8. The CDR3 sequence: CASSMTSGYTDTQYF. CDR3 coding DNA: TGTGCCAGCTCTATGACTAGCGGCTACACAGATACGCAGTATTTT.

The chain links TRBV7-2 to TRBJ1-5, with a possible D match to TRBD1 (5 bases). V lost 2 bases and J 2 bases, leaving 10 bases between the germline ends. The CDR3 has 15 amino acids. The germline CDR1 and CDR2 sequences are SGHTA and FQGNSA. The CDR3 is CASSLSGKGNQPQHF. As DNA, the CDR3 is TGTGCCAGCAGCTTATCAGGGAAGGGCAATCAGCCCCAGCATTTT.

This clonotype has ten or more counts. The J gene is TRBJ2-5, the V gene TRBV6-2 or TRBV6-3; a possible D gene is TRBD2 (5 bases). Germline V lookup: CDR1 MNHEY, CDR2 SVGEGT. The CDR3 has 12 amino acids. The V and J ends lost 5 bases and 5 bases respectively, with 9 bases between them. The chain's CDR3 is CASSPTTETQYF. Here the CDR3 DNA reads TGTGCCAGCAGTCCGACTACGGAGACCCAGTACTTC.

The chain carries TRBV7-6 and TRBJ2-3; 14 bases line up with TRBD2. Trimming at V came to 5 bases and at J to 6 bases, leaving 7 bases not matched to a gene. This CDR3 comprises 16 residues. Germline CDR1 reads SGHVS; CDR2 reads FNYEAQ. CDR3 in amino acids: CASSGRLAGGADTQYF. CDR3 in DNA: TGTGCCAGCAGCGGCCGACTAGCGGGAGGGGCCGATACGCAGTATTTT. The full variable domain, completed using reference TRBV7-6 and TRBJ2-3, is GAGVSQSPRYKVTKRGQDVALRCDPISGHVSLYWYRQALGQGPEFLTYFNYEAQQDKSGLPNDRFSAERPEGSISTLTIQRTEQRDSAMYRCASSGRLAGGADTQYFGPGTRLTVL.

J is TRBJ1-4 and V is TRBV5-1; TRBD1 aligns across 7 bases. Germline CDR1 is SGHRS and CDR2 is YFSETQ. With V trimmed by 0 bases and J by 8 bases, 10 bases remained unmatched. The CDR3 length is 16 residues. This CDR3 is CASSLAPQGGREKLFF. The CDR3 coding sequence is TGCGCCAGCAGCTTGGCCCCCCAGGGGGGTAGGGAAAAACTGTTTTTT.

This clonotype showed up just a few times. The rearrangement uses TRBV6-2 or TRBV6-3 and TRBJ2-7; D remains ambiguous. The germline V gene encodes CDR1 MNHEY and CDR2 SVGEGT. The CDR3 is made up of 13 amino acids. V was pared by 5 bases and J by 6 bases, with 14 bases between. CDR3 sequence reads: CASSRHYSPEQYF. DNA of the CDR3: TGTGCCAGCAGTCGACATTACAGTCCCGAGCAGTACTTC.

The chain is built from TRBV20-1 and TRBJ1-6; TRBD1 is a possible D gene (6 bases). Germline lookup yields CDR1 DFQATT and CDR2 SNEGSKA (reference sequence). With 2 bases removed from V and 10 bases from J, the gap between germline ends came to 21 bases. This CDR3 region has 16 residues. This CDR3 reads CSARLSGGGLRSPLHF. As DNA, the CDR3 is TGCAGTGCTAGATTGTCCGGGGGGGGGCTTCGATCACCCCTCCACTTT.

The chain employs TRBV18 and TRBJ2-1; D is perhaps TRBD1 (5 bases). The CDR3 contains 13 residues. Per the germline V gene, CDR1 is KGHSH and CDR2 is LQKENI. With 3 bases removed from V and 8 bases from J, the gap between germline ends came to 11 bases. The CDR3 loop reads CASSPGWGDEQFF. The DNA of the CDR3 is TGTGCCAGCTCACCCGGGTGGGGCGATGAGCAGTTCTTC.

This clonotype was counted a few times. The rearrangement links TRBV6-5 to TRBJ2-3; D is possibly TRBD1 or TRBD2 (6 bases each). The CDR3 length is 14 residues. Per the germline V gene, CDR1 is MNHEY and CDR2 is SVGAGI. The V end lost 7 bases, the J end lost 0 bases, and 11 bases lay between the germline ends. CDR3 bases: TGTGCCAGCACCGGGGGACATAGCACAGATACGCAGTATTTT. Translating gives CASTGGHSTDTQYF.

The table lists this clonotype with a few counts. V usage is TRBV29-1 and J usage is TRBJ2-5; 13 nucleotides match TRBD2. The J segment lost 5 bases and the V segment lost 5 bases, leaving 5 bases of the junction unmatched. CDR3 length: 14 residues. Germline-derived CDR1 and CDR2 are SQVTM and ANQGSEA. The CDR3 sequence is CSVMTSGRRETQYF. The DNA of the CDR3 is TGCAGCGTTATGACTAGCGGGAGGCGTGAGACCCAGTACTTC. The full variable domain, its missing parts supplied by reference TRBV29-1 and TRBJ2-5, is SAVISQKPSRDICQRGTSLTIQCQVDSQVTMMFWYRQQPGQSLTLIATANQGSEATYESGFVIDKFPISRPNLTFSTLTVSNMSPEDSSIYLCSVMTSGRRETQYFGPGTRLLVL.

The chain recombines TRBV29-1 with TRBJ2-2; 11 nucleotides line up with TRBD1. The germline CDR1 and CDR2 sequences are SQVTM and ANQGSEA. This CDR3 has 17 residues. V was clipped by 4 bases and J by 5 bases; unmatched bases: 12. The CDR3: CSVVGQGAHPGTGELFF. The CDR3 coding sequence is TGCAGCGTTGTAGGACAGGGGGCCCACCCGGGGACCGGGGAGCTGTTTTTT.

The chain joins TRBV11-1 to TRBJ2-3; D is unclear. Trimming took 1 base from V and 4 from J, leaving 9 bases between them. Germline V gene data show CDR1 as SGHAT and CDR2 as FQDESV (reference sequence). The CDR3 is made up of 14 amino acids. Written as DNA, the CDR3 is TGTGCCAGCAGCTTAGGTCGACGTGCAGATACGCAGTATTTT. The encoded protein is CASSLGRRADTQYF.

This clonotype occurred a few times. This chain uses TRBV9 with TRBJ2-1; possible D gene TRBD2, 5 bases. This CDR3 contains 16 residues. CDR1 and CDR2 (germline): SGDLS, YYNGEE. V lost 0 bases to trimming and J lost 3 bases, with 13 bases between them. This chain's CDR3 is CASSVGGARGYNEQFF. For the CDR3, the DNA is TGTGCCAGCAGCGTAGGGGGAGCCCGAGGCTACAATGAGCAGTTCTTC.